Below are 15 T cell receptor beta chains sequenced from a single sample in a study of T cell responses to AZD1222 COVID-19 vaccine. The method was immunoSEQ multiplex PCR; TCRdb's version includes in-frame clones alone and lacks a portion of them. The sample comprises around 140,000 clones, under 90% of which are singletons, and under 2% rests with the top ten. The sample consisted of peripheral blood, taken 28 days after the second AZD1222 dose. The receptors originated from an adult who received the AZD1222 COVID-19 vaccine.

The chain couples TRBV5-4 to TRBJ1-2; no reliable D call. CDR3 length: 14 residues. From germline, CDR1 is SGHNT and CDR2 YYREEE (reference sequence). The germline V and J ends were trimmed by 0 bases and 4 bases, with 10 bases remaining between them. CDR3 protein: CASSLVDPVYGYTF. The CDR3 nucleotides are TGTGCCAGCAGCTTGGTGGACCCGGTCTATGGCTACACCTTC.

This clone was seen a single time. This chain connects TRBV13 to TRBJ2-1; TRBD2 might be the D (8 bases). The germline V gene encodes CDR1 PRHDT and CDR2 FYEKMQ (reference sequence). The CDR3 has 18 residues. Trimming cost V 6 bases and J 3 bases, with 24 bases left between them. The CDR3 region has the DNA TGTGCCAGCAGTACAGGGGTCGGGGGGGCCCATCTCTACAATGAGCAGTTCTTC. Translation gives CASSTGVGGAHLYNEQFF. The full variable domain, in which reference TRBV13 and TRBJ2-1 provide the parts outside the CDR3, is AAGVIQSPRHLIKEKRETATLKCYPIPRHDTVYWYQQGPGQDPQFLISFYEKMQSDKGSIPDRFSAQQFSDYHSELNMSSLELGDSALYFCASSTGVGGAHLYNEQFFGPGTRLTVL.

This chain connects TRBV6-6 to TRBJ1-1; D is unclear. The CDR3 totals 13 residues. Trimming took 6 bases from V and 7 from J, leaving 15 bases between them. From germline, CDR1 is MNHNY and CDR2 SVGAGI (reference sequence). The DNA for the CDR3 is TGTGCCAGCAGCAATGTGGGGTCGTATGAAGCTTTCTTT. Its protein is CASSNVGSYEAFF.

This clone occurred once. The CDR3 DNA reads TGTGCCACCAGCAGGACTACAGGGACCGAGCAGTACTTC. As protein: CATSRTTGTEQYF. The chain combines TRBV15 with TRBJ2-7; the D gene is possibly TRBD1 (6 bases). Trimming took 3 bases from V and 6 from J, leaving 12 bases between them. The CDR3 has 13 amino acids. Germline V gene data show CDR1 as LNHNV and CDR2 as YYDKDF (reference sequence).

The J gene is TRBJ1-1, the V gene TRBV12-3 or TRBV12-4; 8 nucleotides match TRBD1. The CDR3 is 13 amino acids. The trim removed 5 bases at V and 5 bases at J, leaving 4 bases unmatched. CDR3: CASSLQGGTEAFF. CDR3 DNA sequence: TGTGCCAGCAGTCTACAGGGGGGGACTGAAGCTTTCTTT.

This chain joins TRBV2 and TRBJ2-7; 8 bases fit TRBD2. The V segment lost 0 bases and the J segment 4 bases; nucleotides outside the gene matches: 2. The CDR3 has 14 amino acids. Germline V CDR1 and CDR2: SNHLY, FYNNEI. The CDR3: CASSEAGREYEQYF. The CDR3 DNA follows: TGTGCCAGCAGTGAAGCCGGGAGGGAGTACGAGCAGTACTTC.

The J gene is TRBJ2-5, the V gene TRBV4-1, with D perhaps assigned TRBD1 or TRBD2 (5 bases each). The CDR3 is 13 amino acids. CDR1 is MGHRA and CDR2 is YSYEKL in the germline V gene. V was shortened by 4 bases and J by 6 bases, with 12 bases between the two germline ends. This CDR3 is CASSLRDLQTQYF. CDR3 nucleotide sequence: TGCGCCAGCAGCCTCCGGGACCTACAGACCCAGTACTTC.

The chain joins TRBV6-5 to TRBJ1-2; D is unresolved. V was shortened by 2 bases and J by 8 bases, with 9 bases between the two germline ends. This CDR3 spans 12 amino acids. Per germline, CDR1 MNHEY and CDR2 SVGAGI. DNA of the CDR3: TGTGCCAGCAGTTACGAGGGTCGCGGCTACACCTTC. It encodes CASSYEGRGYTF.

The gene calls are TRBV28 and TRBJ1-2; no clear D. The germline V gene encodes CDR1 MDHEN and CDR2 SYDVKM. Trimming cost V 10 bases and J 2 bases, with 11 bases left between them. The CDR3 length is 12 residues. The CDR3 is CATKRWNYGYTF. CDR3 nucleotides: TGTGCCACCAAGAGGTGGAACTATGGCTACACCTTC.

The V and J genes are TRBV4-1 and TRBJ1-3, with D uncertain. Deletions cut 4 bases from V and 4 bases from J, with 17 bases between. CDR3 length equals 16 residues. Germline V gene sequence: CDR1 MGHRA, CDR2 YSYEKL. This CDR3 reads CASSPTGGSTGNTIYF. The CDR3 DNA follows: TGCGCCAGCAGCCCAACGGGAGGTTCAACGGGAAACACCATATATTTT.

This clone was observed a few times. The CDR3 coding sequence is TGTGCCAGCAGCGCTCGGACAGGGGGTGCTAATGAAAAACTGTTTTTT. The encoded protein is CASSARTGGANEKLFF. V gene TRBV7-2 combines with J gene TRBJ1-4, with TRBD1 matching 10 bases. The V and J ends lost 5 bases and 3 bases, in that order; junction bases with no gene match: 6. The CDR3 sequence is 16 residues long. The germline CDR1 and CDR2 sequences are SGHTA and FQGNSA.

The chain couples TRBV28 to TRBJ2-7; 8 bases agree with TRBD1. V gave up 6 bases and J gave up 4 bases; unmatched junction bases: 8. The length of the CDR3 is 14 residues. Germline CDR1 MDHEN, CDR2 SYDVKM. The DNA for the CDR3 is TGTGCCAGCAGGACCGACAGGGGAGGATACGAGCAGTACTTC. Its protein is CASRTDRGGYEQYF. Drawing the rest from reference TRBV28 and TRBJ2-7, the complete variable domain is DVKVTQSSRYLVKRTGEKVFLECVQDMDHENMFWYRQDPGLGLRLIYFSYDVKMKEKGDIPEGYSVSREKKERFSLILESASTNQTSMYLCASRTDRGGYEQYFGPGTRLTVT.

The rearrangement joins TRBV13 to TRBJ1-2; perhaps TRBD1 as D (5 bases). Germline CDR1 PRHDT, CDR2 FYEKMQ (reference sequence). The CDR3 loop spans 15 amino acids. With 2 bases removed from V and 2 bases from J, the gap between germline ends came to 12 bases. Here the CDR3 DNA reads TGTGCCAGCAGCTTAAATTTGGGGGGAAACTATGGCTACACCTTC. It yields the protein CASSLNLGGNYGYTF.

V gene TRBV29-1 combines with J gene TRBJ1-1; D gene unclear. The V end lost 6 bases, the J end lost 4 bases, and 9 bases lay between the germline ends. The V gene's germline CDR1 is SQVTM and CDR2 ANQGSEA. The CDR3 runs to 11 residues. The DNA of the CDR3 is TGCAGCGTGACGACGGGCACTGAAGCTTTCTTT. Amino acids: CSVTTGTEAFF.

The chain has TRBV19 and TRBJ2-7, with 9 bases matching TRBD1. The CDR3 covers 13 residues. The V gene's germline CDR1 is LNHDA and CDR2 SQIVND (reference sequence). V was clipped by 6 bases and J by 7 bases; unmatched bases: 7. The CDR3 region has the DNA TGTGCCAGTAGGTTGGACAGGGGTGGAGAGCAGTACTTC. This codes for CASRLDRGGEQYF. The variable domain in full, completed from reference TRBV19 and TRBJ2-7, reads DGGITQSPKYLFRKEGQNVTLSCEQNLNHDAMYWYRQDPGQGLRLIYYSQIVNDFQKGDIAEGYSVSREKKESFPLTVTSAQKNPTAFYLCASRLDRGGEQYFGPGTRLTVT.